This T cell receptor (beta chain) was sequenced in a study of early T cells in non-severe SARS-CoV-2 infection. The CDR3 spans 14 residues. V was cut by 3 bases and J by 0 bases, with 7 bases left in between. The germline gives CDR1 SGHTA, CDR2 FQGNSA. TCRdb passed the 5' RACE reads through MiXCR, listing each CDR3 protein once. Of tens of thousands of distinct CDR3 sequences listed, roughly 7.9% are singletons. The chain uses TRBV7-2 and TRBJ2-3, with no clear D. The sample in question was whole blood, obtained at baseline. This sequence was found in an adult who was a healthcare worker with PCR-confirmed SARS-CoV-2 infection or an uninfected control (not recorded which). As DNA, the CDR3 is TGTGCCAGCAGCTTCTGGGGAAGCACAGATACGCAGTATTTT. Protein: CASSFWGSTDTQYF.